This TCR beta chain was documented in a study of tumor-infiltrating lymphocytes in primary liver carcinoma. TCR beta cDNA was reverse-transcribed from about 550 ng of total RNA. The reaction used a constant-region primer and ProtoScript II reverse transcriptase. Sequencing libraries for TCR beta derived from three nested multiplex PCR rounds that used slightly modified ARM-PCR. For 10 cycles apiece, the opening two PCR rounds ran with TRBV1-TRBV30 forward primers and a C-beta reverse primer. Each CDR3 protein is one row after TCRdb ran MiXCR on the multiplex PCR reads. The table includes about 300,000 distinct CDR3 sequences, less than 75% detected once. A note on this clonotype: Being one base from a much bigger clone, this may be a read error.

Germline DNA was extracted alongside blood RNA, which was obtained from unsorted whole blood. There were only treatment-naive patients, all with chronic HBV infection. Prior to surgery, roughly 4 milliliters of peripheral blood were drawn. The CDR3 contains 17 residues. CDR1 MNHEY and CDR2 SVGEGT come from the germline V gene. The receptor's source is a middle-aged man with primary liver carcinoma and hepatitis B virus infection. The V call is TRBV6-2 or TRBV6-3, the J call TRBJ2-3; possibly TRBD2 for D (6 bases). The sequencing input was peripheral blood. CDR3 in amino acids: CASSYSSSGASIDTQYF. In nucleotides, the CDR3 is TGTGCCAGCAGTTACTCGAGTAGCGGTGCTAGCATAGATACGCAGTATTTT.